One sample yielded the 8 T cell receptor beta chains listed below, sequenced in a study of control samples from healthy donors and cancer patients. TCRdb keeps only in-frame clones here, not all; method: immunoSEQ multiplex PCR. The table includes some 140,000 clones, roughly 89% detected once. The sequenced material came from blood. Source of these receptors: a man younger than 45 in good health.

This clone was recorded once. CDR3 sequence: CSARLAGGLLETQYF. The CDR3 DNA reads TGCAGCGCAAGACTAGCGGGAGGGCTTTTAGAGACCCAGTACTTC. J is TRBJ2-5 and V is TRBV29-1, with TRBD2 matching 14 bases. The germline V gene encodes CDR1 SQVTM and CDR2 ANQGSEA. The CDR3 contains 15 residues. J gave up 4 bases and V 7 bases, and 8 bases lay outside the gene matches.

V gene TRBV14 combines with J gene TRBJ2-7; D uncertain. Trimming stripped 0 bases from V and 3 bases from J, with 12 bases between. This CDR3 region has 15 residues. The germline CDR1 and CDR2 sequences are SGHDN and FVKESK. CDR3 residues: CASSQDLATNYEQYF. The CDR3 DNA follows: TGTGCCAGCAGCCAAGACCTGGCAACAAACTACGAGCAGTACTTC.

The V call is TRBV4-3, the J call TRBJ1-2, with TRBD1 matching 7 bases. There are 15 residues in the CDR3. Trimming took 1 base from V and 4 from J; bases not matched to a gene: 6. Looked up from germline, CDR1 is LGHNA and CDR2 is YSLEER. For the CDR3, the DNA is TGCGCCAGCAGCCAAGGTCGGCAGGGGGGCTATGGCTACACCTTC. Protein product: CASSQGRQGGYGYTF.

In regard to this clone: Distinct nucleotide sequences in the sample also encode this CDR3. CDR3 coding DNA: TGTGCCAGCAGCTTAACAGGGGGCAATCAGCCCCAGCATTTT. Residues: CASSLTGGNQPQHF. The gene calls are TRBV7-9 and TRBJ1-5, with TRBD1 identical over 7 bases. CDR1 SEHNR and CDR2 FQNEAQ come from the germline V gene (reference sequence). Unmatched junction bases numbered 0, after V lost 2 bases and J lost 2 bases. The CDR3 spans 14 residues.

The CDR3 DNA is TGTGCCAGCAGACGGGACACCCCCTCCTACGAGCAGTACTTC. This translates into CASRRDTPSYEQYF. The chain employs TRBV28 and TRBJ2-7; D may be TRBD1 (6 bases). The V gene lost 6 bases and the J gene lost 0 bases, with 12 bases spanning the gap. Germline assignment: CDR1 MDHEN and CDR2 SYDVKM. The CDR3 runs to 14 residues.

The chain has TRBV10-2 and TRBJ2-1; 12 positions match TRBD2. Germline CDR1 is WSHSY and CDR2 is SAAADI. Trimming cost V 7 bases and J 9 bases; bases outside gene matches: 4. This CDR3 spans 13 amino acids. The CDR3 DNA reads TGCGCCAGCACGTGGACTAGCGGGACTGAGCAGTTCTTC. This encodes CASTWTSGTEQFF.

The genes are TRBV12-3 or TRBV12-4 and TRBJ2-3; the D gene is possibly TRBD2 (5 bases). V lost 6 bases to trimming and J lost 4 bases, with 11 bases between them. The CDR3 length is 13 residues. DNA for the CDR3: TGTGCCAGCAGGACGTCGGGGTCAGATACGCAGTATTTT. Translated: CASRTSGSDTQYF.

This clone appeared a single time. The chain is built from TRBV7-9 and TRBJ2-7; D call uncertain. The CDR3 contains 14 residues. In germline, CDR1 is SEHNR, CDR2 FQNEAQ (reference sequence). V was cut by 1 base and J by 5 bases, with 12 bases left in between. This CDR3 reads CASSLVGPIHEQYF. CDR3 DNA: TGTGCCAGCAGCTTAGTGGGCCCGATCCACGAGCAGTACTTC.